The T cell receptor beta chain described here comes from a study of blood T cell repertoires in COVID-19. Turning to the study itself: COVID-19 samples, acute and convalescent, were from the United States, Italy and Spain. The cDNA or gDNA used as material had been derived from T cells, B-cell-depleted T cells, or PBMCs.

Sequencing used immunoSEQ multiplex PCR; TCRdb keeps in-frame clones, though not all of them. The repertoire holds nearly 95,000 clones, with roughly 84% as singletons. The length of the CDR3 is 17 residues. In germline, CDR1 is KGHSH, CDR2 LQKENI. V dropped 2 bases and J dropped 3; count of bases not matched to a gene: 8. The clonotype originates from a woman of 80 years or more with acute or convalescent COVID-19. The sample taken for sequencing was peripheral blood. This chain uses TRBV18 with TRBJ1-3; 9 bases map to TRBD1. The CDR3 here is CASSPEPGQGNGNTIYF. In DNA form, the CDR3 reads TGTGCCAGCTCACCAGAACCGGGACAGGGTAATGGAAACACCATATATTTT. The whole variable domain, filled in from reference TRBV18 and TRBJ1-3, reads NAGVMQNPRHLVRRRGQEARLRCSPMKGHSHVYWYRQLPEEGLKFMVYLQKENIIDESGMPKERFSAEFPKEGPSILRIQQVVRGDSAAYFCASSPEPGQGNGNTIYFGEGSWLTVV.